This T cell receptor beta chain was recorded in a study of T-cell reconstitution after alpha-beta-depleted transplantation in children. General observations from the study: Reported findings indicate that, about two months after transplant, alpha-beta T cells came from several hundred expanded clones, which were derived from non-depleted graft cells. The origin of high day-60 TCRbeta diversity in some patients lay in surviving recipient T cells and thymic progenitors.

Unique molecular identifiers were incorporated into the prepared TCRbeta library. TCRdb analysed the PCR reads with MiXCR anew, one entry per CDR3 protein. The table records around 500,000 distinct CDR3 sequences, 23% of them present only once. Remarks on this clonotype: Its target is not known.

This CDR3 contains 14 residues. V was clipped by 2 bases and J by 5 bases, with 9 bases between them. The chain couples TRBV12-3 or TRBV12-4 to TRBJ2-2; D is ambiguous. The receptor's source is a boy younger than two who had a stem cell transplant for acute myeloid leukemia, so the T cells may come from the graft donor. The specimen comprised PBMCs, mostly from graft donor cells, sampled 360 days after TCRalphabeta/CD19-depleted stem cell transplant. The CDR3 DNA reads as TGTGCCAGCAGTTTACTAGAAGGTACCGGGGAGCTGTTTTTT. Translated: CASSLLEGTGELFF.